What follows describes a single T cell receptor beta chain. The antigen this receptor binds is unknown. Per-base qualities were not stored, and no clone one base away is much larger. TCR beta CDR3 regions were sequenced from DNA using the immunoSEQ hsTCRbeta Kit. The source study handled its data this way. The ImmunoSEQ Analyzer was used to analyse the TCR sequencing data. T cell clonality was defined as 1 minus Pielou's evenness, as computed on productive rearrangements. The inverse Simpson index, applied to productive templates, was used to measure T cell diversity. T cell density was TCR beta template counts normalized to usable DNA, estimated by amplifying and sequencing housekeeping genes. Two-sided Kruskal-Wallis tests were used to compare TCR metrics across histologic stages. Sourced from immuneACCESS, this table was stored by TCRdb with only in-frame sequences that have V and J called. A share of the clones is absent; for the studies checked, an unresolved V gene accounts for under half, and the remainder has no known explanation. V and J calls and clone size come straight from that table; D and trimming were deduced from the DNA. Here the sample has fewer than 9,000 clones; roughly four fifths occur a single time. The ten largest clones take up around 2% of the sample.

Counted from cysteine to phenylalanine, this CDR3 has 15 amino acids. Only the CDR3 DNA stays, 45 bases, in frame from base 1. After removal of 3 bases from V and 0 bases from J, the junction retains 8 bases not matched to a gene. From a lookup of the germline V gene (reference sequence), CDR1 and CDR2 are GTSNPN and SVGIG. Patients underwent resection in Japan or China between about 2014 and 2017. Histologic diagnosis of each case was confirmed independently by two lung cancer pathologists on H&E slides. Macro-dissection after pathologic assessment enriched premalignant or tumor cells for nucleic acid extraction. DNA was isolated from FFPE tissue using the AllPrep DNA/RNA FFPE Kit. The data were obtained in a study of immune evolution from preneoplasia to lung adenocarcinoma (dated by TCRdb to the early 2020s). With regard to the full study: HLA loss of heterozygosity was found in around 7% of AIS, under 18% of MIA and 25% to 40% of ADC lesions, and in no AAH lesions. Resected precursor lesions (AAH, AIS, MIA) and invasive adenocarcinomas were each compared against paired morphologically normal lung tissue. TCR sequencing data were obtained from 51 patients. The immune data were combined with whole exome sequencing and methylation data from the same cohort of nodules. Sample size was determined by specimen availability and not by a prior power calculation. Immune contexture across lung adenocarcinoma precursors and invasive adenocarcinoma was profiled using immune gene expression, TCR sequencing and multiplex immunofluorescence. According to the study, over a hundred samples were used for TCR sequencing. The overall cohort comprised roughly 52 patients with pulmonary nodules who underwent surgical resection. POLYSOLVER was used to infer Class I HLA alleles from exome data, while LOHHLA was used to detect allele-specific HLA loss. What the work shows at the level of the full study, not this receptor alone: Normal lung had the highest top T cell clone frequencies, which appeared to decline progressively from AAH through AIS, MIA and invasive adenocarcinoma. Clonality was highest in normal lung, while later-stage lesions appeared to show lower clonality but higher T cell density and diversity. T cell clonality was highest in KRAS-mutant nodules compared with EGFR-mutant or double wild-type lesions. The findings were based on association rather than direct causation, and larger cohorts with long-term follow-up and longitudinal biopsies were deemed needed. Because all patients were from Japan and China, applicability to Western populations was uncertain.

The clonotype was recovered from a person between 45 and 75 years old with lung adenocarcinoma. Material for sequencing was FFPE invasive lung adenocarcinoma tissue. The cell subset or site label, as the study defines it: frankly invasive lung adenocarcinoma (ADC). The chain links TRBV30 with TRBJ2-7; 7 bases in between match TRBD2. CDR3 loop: CAWRGGTDSSYEQYF. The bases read TGTGCCTGGAGGGGAGGGACGGATAGCTCCTACGAGCAGTACTTC.